A single T cell receptor beta chain is shown here with its context. This clone occurred once. What antigen it recognizes has not been identified. Base-call qualities are not available, and no considerably larger clone is one nucleotide away. Including cysteine and phenylalanine, the CDR3 has 17 amino acids. Just CDR3 DNA is preserved here, 51 bases in frame from base 1. Germline trimming amounts to 0 bases on V and 12 bases on J, with 15 as the count of junction bases outside the gene matches. CDR1 and CDR2 are drawn from the germline V gene: SGDLS, YYNGEE. This record comes from a study of PD-1 blockade in mismatch repair-deficient tumors (dated by TCRdb to about 2017). Study-wide context: Between late 2013 and September 2016, the trial enrolled some 86 consecutive patients with roughly 13 mismatch repair-deficient cancer types, every one of whom had been previously treated and was progressing. Deep sequencing of TCR CDR3 regions was used to track tumor-associated T cell clones in peripheral blood of patients responding to PD-1 blockade.

For each enrolled patient, mismatch repair deficiency was established using either polymerase chain reaction or immunohistochemistry. TCR sequencing was carried out for three patients who responded to pembrolizumab therapy. The phase II trial prospectively evaluated PD-1 blockade with pembrolizumab in advanced mismatch repair-deficient cancers, independent of tissue of origin. Peripheral blood T cell samples were serially collected before and at multiple times after PD-1 blockade was started. Blood sampling times were expressed in weeks after the first pembrolizumab dose. Here is what the overall study found, with its caveats: After pembrolizumab, tumor-resident clones, which were often undetectable in blood before treatment, expanded rapidly and then contracted, generally ahead of radiologic responses.

Library preparation was by the immunoSEQ multiplex PCR assay. TCRdb stores this immuneACCESS table with in-frame sequences only. Part of the clones is absent; in the studies checked, under half of the shortfall reflects unresolved V genes, and no reason is known for the rest. The sample table lists 90,000 to 120,000 clones, about four fifths of them with a count of one. Around 6.6% of the sample lies in the top ten. The rearranged segments are TRBV9 and TRBJ2-1; 10 bases in the junction line up with TRBD2. The sample here was peripheral blood, taken roughly eight months after starting pembrolizumab. The receptor was derived from an adult with mismatch repair-deficient cancer. For the CDR3, the sequence is CASSVELAGGNLMGQFF. DNA sequence: TGTGCCAGCAGCGTAGAGTTAGCGGGAGGTAATCTAATGGGGCAGTTCTTC.